The following is a T cell receptor (beta chain) sequence with its context. CDR1 and CDR2 (germline): SGHNT, YYREEE (reference sequence). The V end was cut by 4 bases, the J end by 7 bases, with 20 bases between. This CDR3 is 15 amino acids long. This specimen comes from a study of T cell responses to AZD1222 COVID-19 vaccine. Measured with immunoSEQ multiplex PCR; TCRdb has only the in-frame clones, and not every one. The top ten hold 4% to 6% of the sample, which has roughly 100,000 clones, about nine tenths seen once. The receptor's source is an adult in good health. Sequencing used peripheral blood, obtained on day 0 of AZD1222 vaccination. The chain recombines TRBV5-4 with TRBJ2-5; D may match TRBD1 or TRBD2 (6 bases each). In DNA, the CDR3 is TGTGCCAGCAGCGTCGGGGGCAGTCAAGGACGGACCCAGTACTTC. This codes for CASSVGGSQGRTQYF.